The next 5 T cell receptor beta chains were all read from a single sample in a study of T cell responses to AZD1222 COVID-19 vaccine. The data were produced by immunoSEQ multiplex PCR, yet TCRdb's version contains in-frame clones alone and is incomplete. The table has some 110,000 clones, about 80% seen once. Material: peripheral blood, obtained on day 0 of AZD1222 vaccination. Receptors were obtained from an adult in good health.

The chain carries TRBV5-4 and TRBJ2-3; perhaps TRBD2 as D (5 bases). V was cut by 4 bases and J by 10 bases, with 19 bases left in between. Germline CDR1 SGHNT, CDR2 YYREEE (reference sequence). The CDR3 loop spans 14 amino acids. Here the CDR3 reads CASSPRYGDHAQYF. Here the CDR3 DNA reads TGTGCCAGCAGCCCCCGCTACGGGGATCATGCGCAGTATTTT.

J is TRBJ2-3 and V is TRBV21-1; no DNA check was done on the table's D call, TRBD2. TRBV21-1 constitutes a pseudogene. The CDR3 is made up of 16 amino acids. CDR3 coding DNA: TGTGCCAGCAGCAAAAATATTCAGGACTGCACAGATACGCAGTATTTT. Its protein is CASSKNIQDCTDTQYF.

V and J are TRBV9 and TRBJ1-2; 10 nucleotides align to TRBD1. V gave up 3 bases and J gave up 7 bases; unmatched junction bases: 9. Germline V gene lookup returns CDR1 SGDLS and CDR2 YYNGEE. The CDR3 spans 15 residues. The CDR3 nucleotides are TGTGCCAGCAGCGCTACCGGGACAGGGGCAGTTGGCTACACCTTC. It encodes CASSATGTGAVGYTF.

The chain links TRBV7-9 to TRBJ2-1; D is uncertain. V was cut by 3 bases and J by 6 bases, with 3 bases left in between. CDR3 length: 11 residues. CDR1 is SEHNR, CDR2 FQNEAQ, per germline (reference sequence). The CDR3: CASSFTNEQFF. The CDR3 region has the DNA TGTGCCAGCAGCTTCACCAATGAGCAGTTCTTC.

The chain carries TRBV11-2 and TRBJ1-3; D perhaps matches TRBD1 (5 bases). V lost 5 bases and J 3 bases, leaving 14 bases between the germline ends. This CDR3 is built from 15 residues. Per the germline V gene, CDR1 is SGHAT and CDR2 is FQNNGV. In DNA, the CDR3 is TGTGCCAGCAGCGCAAGGGACCTAGGTGGAAACACCATATATTTT. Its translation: CASSARDLGGNTIYF.